This T cell receptor beta chain was identified during a study of T cell responses to AZD1222 COVID-19 vaccine. Remarks on this clone: What it recognizes is unknown.

Produced via immunoSEQ multiplex PCR; TCRdb's table is partial and in-frame only. The sample includes some 150,000 clones, around 88% seen only once; the top ten take roughly 16%. The CDR3 sequence is 14 residues long. Germline-derived CDR1 and CDR2 are LGHDT and YNNKEL (reference sequence). Trimming cost V 4 bases and J 4 bases; bases outside gene matches: 6. Study findings and constraints: Following two doses of AZD1222, Spike-specific TCR breadth and depth rose.

Source: peripheral blood, taken on day 0 of AZD1222 vaccination. The chain carries TRBV3-1 (or the pseudogene TRBV3-2) and TRBJ2-7; 8 nucleotides match TRBD2. This sequence was found in an adult in good health. The CDR3 DNA follows: TGTGCCAGCAGCCTGGGACTAGATCGGTACGAGCAGTACTTC. It yields the protein CASSLGLDRYEQYF.